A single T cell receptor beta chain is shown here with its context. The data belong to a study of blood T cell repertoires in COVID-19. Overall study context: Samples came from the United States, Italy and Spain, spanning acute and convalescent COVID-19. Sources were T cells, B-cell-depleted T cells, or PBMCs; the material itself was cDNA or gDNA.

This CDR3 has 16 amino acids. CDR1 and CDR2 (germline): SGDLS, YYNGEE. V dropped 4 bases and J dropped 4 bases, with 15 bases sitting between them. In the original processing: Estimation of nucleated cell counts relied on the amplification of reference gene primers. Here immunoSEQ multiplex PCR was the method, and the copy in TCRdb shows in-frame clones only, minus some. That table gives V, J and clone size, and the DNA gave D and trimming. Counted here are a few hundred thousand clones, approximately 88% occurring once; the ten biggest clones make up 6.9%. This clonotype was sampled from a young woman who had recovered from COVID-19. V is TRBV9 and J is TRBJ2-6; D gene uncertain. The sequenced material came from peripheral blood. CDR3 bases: TGTGCCAGCAGCTCCTCCGAGTTGAACGGGGCCAACGTCCTGACTTTC. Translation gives CASSSSELNGANVLTF. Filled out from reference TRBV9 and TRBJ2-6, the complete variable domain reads DSGVTQTPKHLITATGQRVTLRCSPRSGDLSVYWYQQSLDQGLQFLIQYYNGEERAKGNILERFSAQQFPDLHSELNLSSLELGDSALYFCASSSSELNGANVLTFGAGSRLTVL.